The next 28 T cell receptor beta chains were all read from a single sample in a study of blood T cell repertoires in COVID-19. Data came from immunoSEQ multiplex PCR; TCRdb stores just in-frame clones and leaves some out. This sample has hundreds of thousands of clones, with 85% to 90% found just once. Sequencing was performed on peripheral blood. Every receptor here comes from a young man with COVID-19, enrolled during active disease.

This sequence joins TRBV6-5 and TRBJ2-3; D gene ambiguous. The CDR3 extends over 13 amino acids. The V end lost 10 bases, the J end lost 5 bases, and 16 bases lay between the germline ends. Germline CDR1 and CDR2: MNHEY and SVGAGI. CDR3 sequence (DNA): TGTGCCACCGTTTCGGCCGGAGAAGATACGCAGTATTTT. Its translation: CATVSAGEDTQYF.

The sample holds a few counts of this clone. V usage is TRBV19 and J usage is TRBJ2-2; 7 bases match TRBD1. Looked up from germline, CDR1 is LNHDA and CDR2 is SQIVND (reference sequence). V shed 1 base, J shed 7 bases, and the junction held 9 bases outside the gene matches. The CDR3 runs to 16 residues. The CDR3 here is CASSIGTGQFGGELFF. DNA for the CDR3: TGTGCCAGTAGTATAGGGACAGGACAATTCGGCGGGGAGCTGTTTTTT.

The rearrangement uses TRBV15 and TRBJ2-7, with 7 bases identical to TRBD2. In germline, CDR1 is LNHNV, CDR2 YYDKDF (reference sequence). There are 15 residues in the CDR3. J lost 2 bases, V lost 1 base, and 5 bases had no gene match. For the CDR3, the DNA is TGTGCCACCAGCAGAGTCCCTAGCGGAGCCTACGAGCAGTACTTC. This codes for CATSRVPSGAYEQYF.

The chain carries TRBV6-1 and TRBJ2-2; 7 bases map to TRBD2. The CDR3 length is 17 residues. Germline V gene lookup returns CDR1 MNHNS and CDR2 SASEGT. After removal of 1 base from V and 2 bases from J, the junction contained 7 bases not matched to a gene. As DNA, the CDR3 is TGTGCCAGCAGTGAAGGGCCCCCGGGACTAAACACCGGGGAGCTGTTTTTT. As protein: CASSEGPPGLNTGELFF.

V usage is TRBV11-2 and J usage is TRBJ2-1; 7 nucleotides agree with TRBD2. The germline CDR1 and CDR2 sequences are SGHAT and FQNNGV. This CDR3 has 19 residues. With V trimmed by 5 bases and J by 4 bases, 20 bases remained unmatched. In DNA form, the CDR3 reads TGTGCCAGCAGCCCCAAGGGAGGGGCGGAGGTCGTGGGATACAATGAGCAGTTCTTC. Its protein is CASSPKGGAEVVGYNEQFF.

The chain uses TRBV5-4 and TRBJ2-5, with 7 bases lining up with TRBD1. After removal of 3 bases from V and 4 bases from J, the junction contained 3 bases not matched to a gene. Germline CDR1 and CDR2: SGHNT and YYREEE (reference sequence). This CDR3 is 13 amino acids long. CDR3 DNA sequence: TGTGCCAGCAGCTCGACAGGGTCAGAGACCCAGTACTTC. Translated, it gives CASSSTGSETQYF.

The rearrangement uses TRBV4-1 and TRBJ1-3; 9 nucleotides line up with TRBD1. Germline-derived CDR1 and CDR2 are MGHRA and YSYEKL. V was clipped by 2 bases and J by 4 bases; unmatched bases: 6. The CDR3 totals 16 residues. CDR3 nucleotide sequence: TGCGCCAGCAGCCAACCCTTACAGGGGGCCGGAAACACCATATATTTT. It is translated as CASSQPLQGAGNTIYF.

In DNA, the CDR3 is TGTGCCAGCAGTGACTTAAAGCGGGGGGTTGGGGAGCAGTTCTTC. This translates into CASSDLKRGVGEQFF. The rearrangement uses TRBV6-4 and TRBJ2-1, with 9 bases matching TRBD2. The CDR3 runs to 15 residues. CDR1 MRHNA and CDR2 SNTAGT come from the germline V gene. Trimming cost V 1 base and J 10 bases; bases outside gene matches: 8.

This clone was seen only a few times. V usage is TRBV7-9 and J usage is TRBJ2-2, with 9 bases lining up with TRBD1. Germline V gene sequence: CDR1 SEHNR, CDR2 FQNEAQ (reference sequence). With V trimmed by 3 bases and J by 3 bases, 5 bases remained unmatched. This CDR3 spans 16 amino acids. In DNA, the CDR3 is TGTGCCAGCAGCTTCGGACAGGGGTTCGACACCGGGGAGCTGTTTTTT. Protein: CASSFGQGFDTGELFF.

The V and J genes are TRBV7-8 and TRBJ2-1; 9 bases fit TRBD2. Germline CDR1 is SGHVS and CDR2 is FQNEAQ. The CDR3 loop spans 17 amino acids. The V gene end was trimmed by 1 base and the J gene end by 8 bases; junction bases not matched to a gene: 12. CDR3 DNA: TGTGCCAGCAGCTTAGGGACTCTCGCGGGAGGGGTGTATGAGCAGTTCTTC. This translates into CASSLGTLAGGVYEQFF.

V usage is TRBV9 and J usage is TRBJ2-7; the match to TRBD2 covers 12 bases. Trimming removed 2 bases from V and 3 bases from J; junction bases left unmatched: 15. The length of the CDR3 is 19 residues. Germline V lookup: CDR1 SGDLS, CDR2 YYNGEE. This CDR3 reads CASSVQGGLAGGPGYEQYF. The CDR3 DNA follows: TGTGCCAGCAGCGTCCAAGGGGGGCTAGCGGGAGGGCCGGGCTACGAGCAGTACTTC.

CDR3 DNA: TGTGCCAGCAGTTCCGGGACTAGAGGTCACGAGCAGTACTTC. It is translated as CASSSGTRGHEQYF. The gene calls are TRBV27 and TRBJ2-7; 8 bases are shared with TRBD2. CDR1 is MNHEY and CDR2 is SMNVEV in the germline V gene (reference sequence). The CDR3 loop spans 14 amino acids. With V trimmed by 4 bases and J by 5 bases, 7 bases remained unmatched.

The table lists this clone with a count of one. J is TRBJ1-1 and V is TRBV5-4; D gene ambiguous. In germline, CDR1 is SGHNT, CDR2 YYREEE (reference sequence). The CDR3 has 14 amino acids. Trimming removed 5 bases at V and 3 bases at J, with 14 bases between. The CDR3 nucleotides are TGTGCCAGCAGTTCACCCTTTCAGGACACTGAAGCTTTCTTT. It encodes CASSSPFQDTEAFF.

J is TRBJ2-3 and V is TRBV7-3; 10 bases are a match to TRBD2. Germline values: CDR1 SGHTA, CDR2 FQGTGA. V lost 5 bases, J lost 0 bases, and 5 bases stayed unmatched. The CDR3 consists of 16 residues. CDR3 nucleotide sequence: TGTGCCAGCAGCACAATAGCGGGAGGAAGCACAGATACGCAGTATTTT. Its protein product is CASSTIAGGSTDTQYF.

CDR3 amino acids: CASSLMTGFTNTEAFF. The CDR3 DNA follows: TGTGCCAGCAGCTTAATGACAGGGTTTACGAACACTGAAGCTTTCTTT. The chain is built from TRBV7-9 and TRBJ1-1, with TRBD1 identical over 7 bases. The CDR3 is 16 residues long. The V gene's germline CDR1 is SEHNR and CDR2 FQNEAQ (reference sequence). V shed 2 bases, J shed 1 base, and the junction held 7 bases outside the gene matches.

As DNA, the CDR3 is TGTGCCAGCAGCCAGGGAGCGGCCTATGGCTACACCTTC. Protein product: CASSQGAAYGYTF. The genes are TRBV3-1 (or the pseudogene TRBV3-2) and TRBJ1-2; D not resolved. The CDR3 loop spans 13 amino acids. CDR1 is LGHDT, CDR2 YNNKEL, per germline (reference sequence). Trimming pared 3 bases from V and 4 bases from J, leaving 9 bases between.

The chain recombines TRBV4-2 with TRBJ2-1; D may be TRBD2 (5 bases). The germline V and J ends were trimmed by 0 bases and 15 bases, with 12 bases remaining between them. The germline gives CDR1 LGHNA, CDR2 YNFKEQ. The CDR3 has 12 amino acids. This CDR3 reads CASSQDLRAPFF. The DNA for the CDR3 is TGTGCCAGCAGCCAAGATTTGAGGGCCCCGTTCTTC.

The V and J genes are TRBV9 and TRBJ2-5, with a tentative D call TRBD2 (6 bases). Per germline, CDR1 SGDLS and CDR2 YYNGEE. The CDR3 contains 15 residues. The V end lost 0 bases, the J end lost 0 bases, and 9 bases lay between the germline ends. The CDR3 reads CASSVGIADQETQYF. Written as DNA, the CDR3 is TGTGCCAGCAGCGTAGGAATAGCGGACCAAGAGACCCAGTACTTC.

The chain is built from TRBV6-5 and TRBJ2-2, with D perhaps matching TRBD2 (5 bases). Deletions cut 6 bases from V and 1 base from J, with 9 bases between. This CDR3 has 14 residues. Germline lookup yields CDR1 MNHEY and CDR2 SVGAGI. The CDR3 nucleotides are TGTGCCAGCAGGTGGACTCTGAACACCGGGGAGCTGTTTTTT. Translating it yields CASRWTLNTGELFF.

This sequence joins TRBV5-4 and TRBJ1-1; D may be TRBD1 (6 bases). Trimming left V 2 bases short and J 8 bases short, with 13 bases between. This CDR3 has 13 residues. Germline assignment: CDR1 SGHNT and CDR2 YYREEE (reference sequence). In DNA form, the CDR3 reads TGTGCCAGCAGCTTTAAGACAGGCTACGAAGCTTTCTTT. Its translation is CASSFKTGYEAFF.

The chain links TRBV5-8 to TRBJ1-6; TRBD1 is a possible D gene (5 bases). V lost 3 bases to trimming and J lost 10 bases, with 17 bases between them. Germline V lookup: CDR1 SGHTS, CDR2 YDEGEE. The CDR3 is 15 residues long. The CDR3 DNA reads as TGTGCCAGCAGCTCAGCTGTAGGGGTTCGATCACCCCTCCACTTT. Translating it yields CASSSAVGVRSPLHF.

This sequence joins TRBV5-1 and TRBJ2-1; 9 bases map to TRBD2. Per the germline V gene, CDR1 is SGHRS and CDR2 is YFSETQ. The CDR3 loop spans 16 amino acids. V lost 0 bases, J lost 9 bases, and 10 bases stayed unmatched. The chain's CDR3 is CASSLEVAGVAAEQFF. The DNA for the CDR3 is TGCGCCAGCAGCTTGGAGGTAGCGGGAGTGGCGGCTGAGCAGTTCTTC.

V usage is TRBV5-6 and J usage is TRBJ2-5; 12 bases fit TRBD2. The CDR3 runs to 17 residues. J gave up 2 bases and V 4 bases, and 9 bases lay outside the gene matches. Per the germline V gene, CDR1 is SGHDT and CDR2 is YYEEEE. The CDR3 nucleotides read TGTGCCAGCAGCCTAACGACTAGCGGGGGACCACAAGAGACCCAGTACTTC. It translates to CASSLTTSGGPQETQYF.

This chain joins TRBV29-1 and TRBJ2-7, with D perhaps TRBD1 (6 bases). The CDR3 contains 14 residues. Trimming removed 6 bases from V and 1 base from J, with 16 bases in between. Germline loops: CDR1 SQVTM, CDR2 ANQGSEA. This CDR3 is CSVGRDRTSYEQYF. The DNA for the CDR3 is TGCAGCGTGGGCCGAGACAGGACTTCCTACGAGCAGTACTTC.

This chain joins TRBV2 and TRBJ1-1; the D gene is possibly TRBD1 (6 bases). The V end lost 6 bases, the J end lost 3 bases, and 11 bases lay between the germline ends. The germline V gene encodes CDR1 SNHLY and CDR2 FYNNEI. The CDR3 contains 13 residues. The CDR3 sequence: CASSPGQHTEAFF. The DNA for the CDR3 is TGTGCCAGCAGCCCCGGACAGCACACTGAAGCTTTCTTT.

The rearrangement links TRBV7-2 to TRBJ2-5, with 11 bases that match TRBD2. Unmatched junction bases numbered 17, after V lost 4 bases and J lost 4 bases. The germline gives CDR1 SGHTA, CDR2 FQGNSA. The CDR3 is 19 amino acids. This CDR3 is CASSSQSKRLAGIAETQYF. The DNA of the CDR3 is TGTGCCAGCAGCTCACAGTCGAAAAGACTAGCGGGGATAGCAGAGACCCAGTACTTC.

This chain joins TRBV5-6 and TRBJ2-2, with D unresolved. The CDR3 runs to 16 residues. V was shortened by 0 bases and J by 4 bases, with 13 bases between the two germline ends. Germline values: CDR1 SGHDT, CDR2 YYEEEE. CDR3 bases: TGTGCCAGCAGCTTGGGGTTTGGCAGGTTCACCGGGGAGCTGTTTTTT. Protein sequence: CASSLGFGRFTGELFF.

J is TRBJ1-2 and V is TRBV7-2, with a possible D match to TRBD1 (6 bases). Germline V gene sequence: CDR1 SGHTA, CDR2 FQGNSA. Trimming shortened V by 5 bases and J by 4 bases, and 14 bases separated the two germline ends. The CDR3 is 14 residues long. The CDR3 loop is CASSKGGGSYGYTF. In DNA, the CDR3 is TGTGCCAGCAGCAAAGGGGGGGGGAGCTATGGCTACACCTTC.